This T cell receptor beta chain was sequenced during a study of shared clonotypes between healthy human individuals. The table came from immunoSEQ multiplex PCR; TCRdb's copy has only in-frame clones and leaves some out. This repertoire shows approximately 2.5 million clones, just over 90% found once; its top ten account for 0.11% to 0.15%. CDR1 is LNHDA and CDR2 is SQIVND in the germline V gene (reference sequence). V lost 5 bases, J lost 4 bases, and 0 bases stayed unmatched. This CDR3 has 13 amino acids. This clone was found a few times. The same CDR3 is also encoded by other DNA sequences in this sample.

This TCR was sampled from a man aged 18 to 30 in good health. Sample: naive CD4+ T cells sorted from blood. Subset indicated: CD45RA+ positively selected. J is TRBJ2-2 and V is TRBV19, with 8 bases that match TRBD1. CDR3 region: CASSDRGTGELFF. For the CDR3, the DNA is TGTGCCAGTAGTGACAGGGGCACCGGGGAGCTGTTTTTT. The variable domain in full, with the rest retrieved from reference TRBV19 and TRBJ2-2, is DGGITQSPKYLFRKEGQNVTLSCEQNLNHDAMYWYRQDPGQGLRLIYYSQIVNDFQKGDIAEGYSVSREKKESFPLTVTSAQKNPTAFYLCASSDRGTGELFFGEGSRLTVL.